A single sample is the source of the 5 T cell receptor beta chains below, sequenced in a study of blood T cell repertoires in COVID-19. Produced via immunoSEQ multiplex PCR; TCRdb's table is partial and in-frame only. The data show 24,000 or so clones, 87% seen once. The sequenced sample consisted of peripheral blood. These receptors originate from a human donor in a cohort sampled during active COVID-19. The donor label of this sample is uncertain.

V gene TRBV9 combines with J gene TRBJ2-2; a possible D gene is TRBD2 (6 bases). Trimming cost V 4 bases and J 4 bases, with 14 bases left between them. This CDR3 region has 15 residues. Germline-derived CDR1 and CDR2 are SGDLS and YYNGEE. The CDR3 here is CASSPGLGGTGELFF. The CDR3 DNA reads TGTGCCAGCAGCCCTGGACTCGGGGGCACCGGGGAGCTGTTTTTT.

The chain has TRBV2 and TRBJ1-2, with 10 positions matching TRBD1. CDR1 and CDR2 (germline): SNHLY, FYNNEI. With 6 bases clipped from V and 7 bases from J, the junction kept 11 bases outside the gene matches. The CDR3 contains 15 residues. The CDR3 loop is CASSAESTGGPGYTF. The CDR3 DNA sequence: TGTGCCAGCAGCGCCGAGTCGACAGGGGGCCCTGGCTACACCTTC.

The rearrangement joins TRBV4-1 to TRBJ1-6; D is unclear. The CDR3 loop spans 16 amino acids. The germline V gene encodes CDR1 MGHRA and CDR2 YSYEKL. The V end lost 4 bases, the J end lost 7 bases, and 17 bases lay between the germline ends. The CDR3 loop reads CASSPQAVLLNSPLHF. The CDR3 DNA reads as TGCGCCAGCAGCCCCCAGGCCGTTCTCTTGAATTCACCCCTCCACTTT.

The V gene is TRBV5-8, the J gene TRBJ2-3; 11 nucleotides match TRBD2. CDR1 and CDR2 (germline): SGHTS, YDEGEE. This CDR3 is 16 amino acids long. V was pared by 3 bases and J by 0 bases, with 3 bases of the junction left unmatched. CDR3 nucleotide sequence: TGTGCCAGCAGCTGGGGACTAGCGGTTAGCACAGATACGCAGTATTTT. This translates into CASSWGLAVSTDTQYF.

The chain couples TRBV5-6 to TRBJ2-3; D remains ambiguous. V was trimmed by 2 bases and J by 5 bases, leaving 15 bases between them. The CDR3 covers 15 residues. In germline, CDR1 is SGHDT, CDR2 YYEEEE. CDR3 region: CASSLDGFGGDTQYF. In DNA, the CDR3 is TGTGCCAGCAGCTTAGACGGATTTGGCGGAGATACGCAGTATTTT.